These 28 T cell receptor beta chains originate from one sample sequenced in a study of CD8+ T cells in alopecia areata. Extraction and reverse transcription of RNA yielded cDNA as the sequencing template. Produced via immunoSEQ multiplex PCR; TCRdb's table is partial and in-frame only. The sample lists around 150,000 clones, 65% occurring once. Treatment defined: oral pan-JAK inhibitor, 5-10 mg twice daily. Here the sequenced sample was CD4+ T cells sorted from blood, taken at week 4, from a patient treated with tofacitinib. The origin of the receptors is a human donor with alopecia areata.

This clone was seen a few times. CDR3 nucleotides: TGTGCCAGCAGTTTATCTGGGCAGAACGGCTACACCTTC. It is translated as CASSLSGQNGYTF. V is TRBV27 and J is TRBJ1-2; D remains unclear. V was cut by 0 bases and J by 8 bases, with 10 bases left in between. Per the germline V gene, CDR1 is MNHEY and CDR2 is SMNVEV (reference sequence). There are 13 residues in the CDR3.

The rearrangement links TRBV29-1 to TRBJ2-7, with 11 bases that match TRBD2. Germline V gene lookup returns CDR1 SQVTM and CDR2 ANQGSEA. This CDR3 has 13 amino acids. The junction had 10 bases not matched to a gene; V was cut back by 6 bases and J by 9 bases. CDR3 loop: CSVLLAGATPQYF. The CDR3 DNA reads as TGCAGCGTGTTACTAGCGGGGGCCACTCCGCAGTACTTC.

The chain links TRBV30 to TRBJ1-5, with 11 bases identical to TRBD1. CDR3 length: 15 residues. The germline V gene encodes CDR1 GTSNPN and CDR2 SVGIG (reference sequence). Trimming at V came to 3 bases and at J to 9 bases, leaving 10 bases not matched to a gene. CDR3 loop: CAWSLDRGPRGPQHF. The DNA of the CDR3 is TGTGCCTGGAGCCTGGACAGGGGGCCTAGAGGGCCCCAGCATTTT.

V gene TRBV29-1 combines with J gene TRBJ2-1; no clear D. The ends were cut back, 6 bases at V and 9 bases at J, with 12 bases in the middle. This CDR3 contains 11 residues. The germline V gene encodes CDR1 SQVTM and CDR2 ANQGSEA. CDR3 coding DNA: TGCAGCGTAGGCACTACACGTGAGCAGTTCTTC. Its translation: CSVGTTREQFF.

This clone was recorded a few times. V is TRBV9 and J is TRBJ1-6, with D perhaps matching TRBD1 (6 bases). CDR3 length: 17 residues. Germline lookup yields CDR1 SGDLS and CDR2 YYNGEE. Trimming removed 0 bases at V and 0 bases at J, with 10 bases between. The CDR3 is CASSVAGQSSYNSPLHF. The CDR3 nucleotides are TGTGCCAGCAGCGTAGCAGGACAGAGCTCCTATAATTCACCCCTCCACTTT.

The genes are TRBV29-1 and TRBJ2-7; D is uncertain. V dropped 3 bases and J dropped 2 bases, with 5 bases sitting between them. Germline V lookup: CDR1 SQVTM, CDR2 ANQGSEA. This CDR3 has 11 amino acids. CDR3 protein: CSVEQTYEQYF. CDR3 DNA sequence: TGCAGCGTTGAGCAGACCTACGAGCAGTACTTC.

This clone was seen only a few times. V gene TRBV5-4 combines with J gene TRBJ2-5; D is ambiguous. V lost 0 bases and J 4 bases, leaving 7 bases between the germline ends. The CDR3 length is 13 residues. Per the germline V gene, CDR1 is SGHNT and CDR2 is YYREEE (reference sequence). In DNA, the CDR3 is TGTGCCAGCAGCTTGGCCTTGGGAGAGACCCAGTACTTC. This translates into CASSLALGETQYF.

This chain uses TRBV7-2 with TRBJ1-2; 8 nucleotides agree with TRBD1. Germline loops: CDR1 SGHTA, CDR2 FQGNSA. The CDR3 totals 14 residues. J gave up 5 bases and V 5 bases, and 7 bases lay outside the gene matches. CDR3 DNA: TGTGCCAGCAGCCACGGGACAGGATCATATGGCTACACCTTC. Its translation is CASSHGTGSYGYTF.

This chain connects TRBV29-1 to TRBJ2-3; D is possibly TRBD1 or TRBD2 (5 bases each). Per germline, CDR1 SQVTM and CDR2 ANQGSEA. V dropped 4 bases and J dropped 1 base, with 18 bases sitting between them. This CDR3 contains 16 residues. DNA for the CDR3: TGCAGCGTTGTATTTCTAGGACGGGGCCGCACAGATACGCAGTATTTT. Amino acid sequence: CSVVFLGRGRTDTQYF.

The chain joins TRBV29-1 to TRBJ1-2; a possible D gene is TRBD1 (5 bases). V was pared by 1 base and J by 4 bases, with 22 bases between. The V gene's germline CDR1 is SQVTM and CDR2 ANQGSEA. The CDR3 runs to 17 residues. CDR3 sequence: CSVEGKGAAREGYGYTF. The CDR3 DNA follows: TGCAGCGTTGAAGGAAAAGGGGCCGCCCGGGAGGGCTATGGCTACACCTTC.

V and J are TRBV30 and TRBJ1-2; TRBD1 matches at 9 bases. This CDR3 has 14 amino acids. V dropped 3 bases and J dropped 6; count of bases not matched to a gene: 8. CDR1 is GTSNPN and CDR2 is SVGIG in the germline V gene (reference sequence). This CDR3 reads CAWRYRGRTDGYTF. The CDR3 nucleotides read TGTGCCTGGAGGTACAGGGGGCGCACCGATGGCTACACCTTC. Together with reference TRBV30 and TRBJ1-2, the CDR3 gives the full variable domain: SQTIHQWPATLVQPVGSPLSLECTVEGTSNPNLYWYRQAAGRGLQLLFYSVGIGQISSEVPQNLSASRPQDRQFILSSKKLLLSDSGFYLCAWRYRGRTDGYTFGSGTRLTVV.

CDR3 DNA sequence: TGTGCCAGCAGTTTACTCCCGGGACAGGACTATGGCTACACCTTC. The encoded protein is CASSLLPGQDYGYTF. The genes are TRBV27 and TRBJ1-2; 8 bases agree with TRBD1. Germline-derived CDR1 and CDR2 are MNHEY and SMNVEV (reference sequence). The CDR3 sequence is 15 residues long. V lost 2 bases to trimming and J lost 3 bases; unmatched junction nucleotides: 5.

This chain links TRBV7-9 with TRBJ2-1; TRBD2 matches 11 bases. The J segment lost 6 bases and the V segment lost 5 bases, leaving 9 bases of the junction unmatched. Germline values: CDR1 SEHNR, CDR2 FQNEAQ (reference sequence). The CDR3 sequence is 16 residues long. The CDR3 nucleotides are TGTGCCAGCAGCCTACGCGGCCTAGCGGGGGGCAATGAGCAGTTCTTC. Protein sequence: CASSLRGLAGGNEQFF. Full variable domain (outside the CDR3, taken from reference TRBV7-9 and TRBJ2-1): DTGVSQNPRHKITKRGQNVTFRCDPISEHNRLYWYRQTLGQGPEFLTYFQNEAQLEKSRLLSDRFSAERPKGSFSTLEIQRTEQGDSAMYLCASSLRGLAGGNEQFFGPGTRLTVL.

V is TRBV7-9 and J is TRBJ2-1; D is perhaps TRBD2 (6 bases). Trimming removed 11 bases at V and 7 bases at J, with 12 bases between. CDR3 length: 11 amino acids. The germline V gene has CDR1 SEHNR and CDR2 FQNEAQ (reference sequence). The CDR3 DNA sequence: TGTGCCGGGAGAGGGAGGAATGAGCAGTTCTTC. This sequence encodes CAGRGRNEQFF.

The chain couples TRBV30 to TRBJ2-7; 7 bases are shared with TRBD2. The CDR3 extends over 14 amino acids. The J segment lost 5 bases and the V segment lost 4 bases, leaving 11 bases of the junction unmatched. Germline V gives CDR1 GTSNPN, CDR2 SVGIG (reference sequence). CDR3 coding DNA: TGTGCCTGGAATGGGGGGGGTTTTCGCAACGAGCAGTACTTC. Translated, it gives CAWNGGGFRNEQYF.

The chain employs TRBV5-1 and TRBJ2-3; possible D gene TRBD2, 7 bases. The length of the CDR3 is 15 residues. Trimming shortened V by 4 bases and J by 4 bases, and 16 bases separated the two germline ends. Germline assignment: CDR1 SGHRS and CDR2 YFSETQ. CDR3 in amino acids: CASSTGRGGADTQYF. CDR3 sequence (DNA): TGCGCCAGCAGCACAGGGAGGGGTGGCGCAGATACGCAGTATTTT.

This clone was counted once. V and J are TRBV5-1 and TRBJ2-3; D is unclear. CDR1 is SGHRS, CDR2 YFSETQ, per germline. The CDR3 runs to 17 residues. The V and J ends lost 5 bases and 0 bases respectively, with 19 bases between them. This CDR3 reads CASSAPPWTDSTDTQYF. The CDR3 DNA follows: TGCGCCAGCAGTGCCCCACCCTGGACGGATAGCACAGATACGCAGTATTTT.

CDR3 DNA sequence: TGTGCCAGCAGCGTCACAGGGGCGGCCGGGGAGCTGTTTTTT. Amino acids: CASSVTGAAGELFF. The chain carries TRBV9 and TRBJ2-2, with 7 bases matching TRBD1. V lost 2 bases, J lost 6 bases, and 4 bases stayed unmatched. CDR1 is SGDLS and CDR2 is YYNGEE in the germline V gene. The CDR3 has 14 amino acids.

The CDR3 DNA is TGTGCCAGCGGCGTTAATCTGAATTCACCCCTCCACTTT. Translating gives CASGVNLNSPLHF. V gene TRBV2 combines with J gene TRBJ1-6, with D uncertain. In germline, CDR1 is SNHLY, CDR2 FYNNEI. This CDR3 has 13 amino acids. With 8 bases removed from V and 7 bases from J, the gap between germline ends came to 12 bases.

The V and J genes are TRBV30 and TRBJ2-6; the D is unclear. The germline gives CDR1 GTSNPN, CDR2 SVGIG (reference sequence). The CDR3 is 17 amino acids. Trimming removed 2 bases at V and 0 bases at J, with 14 bases between. The CDR3 nucleotides are TGTGCCTGGAGTCCAAACATCTTACGCTCTGGGGCCAACGTCCTGACTTTC. This encodes CAWSPNILRSGANVLTF.

This clone was observed a handful of times. V is TRBV29-1 and J is TRBJ2-7; TRBD1 aligns across 9 bases. Germline V lookup: CDR1 SQVTM, CDR2 ANQGSEA. CDR3 length: 13 amino acids. Germline trimming cut 7 bases from V and 3 bases from J; bases unmatched to any gene: 7. CDR3 amino acids: CSAGLGQGYEQYF. Here the CDR3 DNA reads TGCAGCGCTGGGTTGGGACAGGGCTACGAGCAGTACTTC.

This clone came up a few times. The rearrangement links TRBV29-1 to TRBJ1-2, with 12 bases lining up with TRBD1. The CDR3 is 14 residues long. Trimming removed 3 bases from V and 8 bases from J; junction bases left unmatched: 7. Germline CDR1 reads SQVTM; CDR2 reads ANQGSEA. The CDR3: CSVDPGQGAGGYTF. CDR3 DNA: TGCAGCGTTGACCCGGGACAGGGGGCAGGGGGCTACACCTTC. The full variable domain, completed using reference TRBV29-1 and TRBJ1-2, is SAVISQKPSRDICQRGTSLTIQCQVDSQVTMMFWYRQQPGQSLTLIATANQGSEATYESGFVIDKFPISRPNLTFSTLTVSNMSPEDSSIYLCSVDPGQGAGGYTFGSGTRLTVV.

The chain uses TRBV2 and TRBJ2-7, with 9 bases matching TRBD1. This CDR3 has 13 residues. V trimming: 8 bases; J trimming: 3 bases; junction bases outside the gene matches: 5. From germline, CDR1 is SNHLY and CDR2 FYNNEI. The CDR3 reads CASAWDRDYEQYF. CDR3 nucleotide sequence: TGTGCCAGCGCCTGGGACAGGGACTACGAGCAGTACTTC.

V and J are TRBV19 and TRBJ2-5; D is unresolved. V was shortened by 3 bases and J by 1 base, with 9 bases between the two germline ends. Germline loops: CDR1 LNHDA, CDR2 SQIVND (reference sequence). The CDR3 covers 14 residues. The CDR3 here is CASSIGQFQETQYF. CDR3 nucleotides: TGTGCCAGTAGTATCGGGCAGTTCCAAGAGACCCAGTACTTC. Complete variable domain (other parts from reference TRBV19 and TRBJ2-5): DGGITQSPKYLFRKEGQNVTLSCEQNLNHDAMYWYRQDPGQGLRLIYYSQIVNDFQKGDIAEGYSVSREKKESFPLTVTSAQKNPTAFYLCASSIGQFQETQYFGPGTRLLVL.

The chain is built from TRBV9 and TRBJ2-5, with D possibly matching TRBD2 (5 bases). V was shortened by 3 bases and J by 3 bases, with 12 bases between the two germline ends. Per the germline V gene, CDR1 is SGDLS and CDR2 is YYNGEE. The CDR3 has 14 amino acids. CDR3 region: CASSDSRGKETQYF. The CDR3 DNA reads as TGTGCCAGCAGCGATTCCCGGGGTAAAGAGACCCAGTACTTC.

V gene TRBV7-3 combines with J gene TRBJ1-1; D is perhaps TRBD1 (6 bases). The germline CDR1 and CDR2 sequences are SGHTA and FQGTGA. V shed 2 bases and J shed 8 bases, with 12 bases lying between them. The CDR3 contains 13 residues. CDR3 bases: TGTGCCAGCAGCTTACATGGACAGAGAGAAGCTTTCTTT. This encodes CASSLHGQREAFF.

The sample holds one count of this clone. The rearrangement joins TRBV30 to TRBJ1-3; D remains ambiguous. V lost 3 bases, J lost 0 bases, and 9 bases lay in between. The CDR3 extends over 14 amino acids. Germline lookup yields CDR1 GTSNPN and CDR2 SVGIG (reference sequence). The CDR3 nucleotides read TGTGCCTGGAGAACAACTTTCTCTGGAAACACCATATATTTT. It translates to CAWRTTFSGNTIYF.

CDR3 sequence (DNA): TGTGCCATCACCCCCGGGCAGGGGTTCTACGAGCAGTACTTC. It encodes CAITPGQGFYEQYF. The chain employs TRBV10-3 and TRBJ2-7; a possible D gene is TRBD1 (6 bases). The germline V gene encodes CDR1 ENHRY and CDR2 SYGVKD. This CDR3 region has 14 residues. The V gene lost 7 bases and the J gene lost 3 bases, with 16 bases spanning the gap.